This T cell receptor (beta chain) was recovered during a study of T cell repertoires in cytomegalovirus infection. As to this clonotype: Its antigen is unidentified.

The CDR3 totals 15 residues. With V trimmed by 3 bases and J by 3 bases, 2 bases remained unmatched. From germline, CDR1 is LNHDA and CDR2 SQIVND (reference sequence). TCRdb reanalysed the reads using MiXCR and keeps one entry per CDR3 protein. The sample holds a few hundred thousand distinct CDR3 sequences; approximately 42% are singletons and the top ten take roughly two fifths. This receptor was taken from a human donor in good health (CMV status not recorded). Some clones in this sample may be carry-over from other donors' samples. The rearrangement links TRBV19 to TRBJ2-7; 13 bases fit TRBD2. This specimen consisted of cultured PBMCs, obtained from culture after CMV antigen stimulation. The chain's CDR3 is CASSMGLAGFYEQYF. The CDR3 DNA reads TGTGCCAGTAGTATGGGACTAGCGGGATTCTACGAGCAGTACTTC.